This T cell receptor beta chain was profiled in a study of blood T cell repertoires in COVID-19. Study-wide context: T cells, B-cell-depleted T cells, or PBMCs supplied cDNA or gDNA.

Assay used: immunoSEQ multiplex PCR; TCRdb lists only in-frame clones, some missing. The sample holds a few hundred thousand clones, just over 85% seen once. Trimming removed 4 bases from V and 8 bases from J, with 14 bases in between. CDR3 length equals 13 residues. CDR1 and CDR2 (germline): SEHNR, FQNEAQ (reference sequence). The chain is built from TRBV7-9 and TRBJ1-2, with unresolved D. Source material: PBMCs or T cells enriched from blood (not recorded which). This receptor was taken from a woman under 30 who had recovered from COVID-19. The CDR3, as DNA: TGTGCCAGCAGCTGGGCAGGCCGATCCGGCTACACCTTC. Its protein is CASSWAGRSGYTF.